This TCR beta chain is from a study of CD8 T cells in Susac syndrome. Random hexamers were used to reverse transcribe the RNA input (about 0.5 to 1 ug). TCRdb analysed the immunoSEQ multiplex PCR reads with MiXCR anew, one entry per CDR3 protein. The table lists approximately 210,000 distinct CDR3 sequences, 95% of them singletons. The CDR3 has 13 amino acids. V was trimmed by 4 bases and J by 5 bases, leaving 9 bases between them. Germline CDR1 SGHTA, CDR2 FQGTGA. The receptor's source is a human donor with multiple sclerosis. The chain has TRBV7-3 and TRBJ2-1; D is ambiguous. The sequencing sample was made of CD4+ T cells from PBMCs. The CDR3 loop reads CASSWARDNEQFF. The CDR3, as DNA: TGTGCCAGCAGCTGGGCCCGGGACAATGAGCAGTTCTTC.